Following are 24 T cell receptor beta chains from one sample sequenced in a study of cytomegalovirus exposure and HLA in healthy donors. PCR used 60 Vbeta primers and 13 Jbeta primers. Profiled with immunoSEQ multiplex PCR; TCRdb holds only in-frame clones, not every one. The data show around 70,000 clones, with approximately 78% seen just once and 6% to 7.5% held by the top ten. Input material: PBMCs. These receptors originate from a human donor in good health.

The V call is TRBV7-8, the J call TRBJ2-7; 10 bases fit TRBD1. This CDR3 is 15 amino acids long. Trimming at V came to 3 bases and at J to 3 bases, leaving 5 bases not matched to a gene. Germline V lookup: CDR1 SGHVS, CDR2 FQNEAQ. This CDR3 is CASSFGQGDVYEQYF. Here the CDR3 DNA reads TGTGCCAGCAGCTTTGGACAGGGGGATGTCTACGAGCAGTACTTC.

A single count supports this clone. The genes are TRBV7-9 and TRBJ2-3; 7 positions match TRBD2. Per germline, CDR1 SEHNR and CDR2 FQNEAQ (reference sequence). There are 14 residues in the CDR3. The DNA for the CDR3 is TGTTCCTCCACGTGGGGGGGGTACACAGATACGCAGTATTTT. This translates into CSSTWGGYTDTQYF.

V and J are TRBV5-1 and TRBJ2-1; tentatively, D is TRBD1 (6 bases). Germline V lookup: CDR1 SGHRS, CDR2 YFSETQ. The ends were cut back, 0 bases at V and 4 bases at J, with 14 bases in the middle. The CDR3 extends over 16 amino acids. The CDR3 coding sequence is TGCGCCAGCAGCTTGGTGTTGGACAGAGCTTACAATGAGCAGTTCTTC. Protein: CASSLVLDRAYNEQFF.

J is TRBJ1-2 and V is TRBV27; the D is unclear. The CDR3 has 16 amino acids. Trimming cost V 2 bases and J 8 bases, with 21 bases left between them. Germline CDR1 is MNHEY and CDR2 is SMNVEV (reference sequence). This CDR3 reads CASSLRTGLRSSGYTF. CDR3 nucleotide sequence: TGTGCCAGCAGTTTACGTACTGGACTTCGGTCGTCCGGCTACACCTTC.

This clone was observed a handful of times. The chain is built from TRBV6-1 and TRBJ1-1; possible D gene TRBD1, 5 bases. The CDR3 has 15 amino acids. Between the trimmed V and J ends, which lost 2 bases and 5 bases, there was a span of 15 bases. Germline-derived CDR1 and CDR2 are MNHNS and SASEGT. The CDR3 is CASSESVGGWTEAFF. CDR3 DNA: TGTGCCAGCAGTGAATCTGTGGGGGGGTGGACTGAAGCTTTCTTT.

The V and J genes are TRBV7-3 and TRBJ2-5, with 9 bases matching TRBD2. V trimming: 5 bases; J trimming: 5 bases; junction bases outside the gene matches: 6. Germline V gives CDR1 SGHTA, CDR2 FQGTGA. This CDR3 is built from 14 residues. In nucleotides, the CDR3 is TGTGCCAGCAGCCGCAGCGGGGGGCGGGAGACCCAGTACTTC. Its translation: CASSRSGGRETQYF.

The V gene is TRBV2, the J gene TRBJ2-7; maybe TRBD2 (6 bases). Trimming took off 4 bases at V and 5 bases at J, with 15 bases between the two ends. Germline values: CDR1 SNHLY, CDR2 FYNNEI. The CDR3 has 14 amino acids. CDR3: CASSGGGIGNEQYF. As DNA, the CDR3 is TGTGCCAGCAGTGGTGGGGGGATAGGGAACGAGCAGTACTTC.

This chain uses TRBV5-4 with TRBJ2-3, with D possibly TRBD2 on 6 matching bases. Trimming removed 0 bases at V and 0 bases at J, with 8 bases between. CDR1 and CDR2 from the germline V gene are SGHNT and YYREEE (reference sequence). The CDR3 has 15 residues. For the CDR3, the DNA is TGTGCCAGCAGCTTGGAGGCGGGGAGCACAGATACGCAGTATTTT. This gives the protein CASSLEAGSTDTQYF.

This clone was seen a handful of times. V is TRBV6-5 and J is TRBJ1-5; possible D gene TRBD1, 6 bases. The CDR3 totals 14 residues. With 5 bases removed from V and 2 bases from J, the gap between germline ends came to 10 bases. Germline V lookup: CDR1 MNHEY, CDR2 SVGAGI. The CDR3 region is CASSEGGGNQPQHF. The DNA for the CDR3 is TGTGCCAGCAGTGAGGGGGGGGGCAATCAGCCCCAGCATTTT.

J is TRBJ1-1 and V is TRBV9, with D possibly TRBD1 on 6 matching bases. Germline values: CDR1 SGDLS, CDR2 YYNGEE. The CDR3 covers 14 residues. The V and J ends lost 2 bases and 6 bases respectively, with 14 bases between them. The CDR3 DNA is TGTGCCAGCAGCGTGACAGGAAGGGCCGCTGAAGCTTTCTTT. Translating it yields CASSVTGRAAEAFF.

The rearrangement joins TRBV18 to TRBJ2-5, with 9 bases fitting TRBD1. With the DNA end fitting TRBJ2-7 better, the J assignment may be wrong. In germline, CDR1 is KGHSH, CDR2 LQKENI. This CDR3 has 17 amino acids. The CDR3 protein is CASSPGQGRGGTYEQYF. The DNA for the CDR3 is TGTGCCAGCTCACCGGGACAGGGTCGTGGGGGGACCTACGAGCAGTACTTC.

The V call is TRBV19, the J call TRBJ2-3; the D gene is possibly TRBD1 (6 bases). The CDR3 length is 15 residues. V shed 7 bases and J shed 0 bases, with 14 bases lying between them. The germline V gene encodes CDR1 LNHDA and CDR2 SQIVND (reference sequence). CDR3 sequence: CASTPTGFSTDTQYF. CDR3 nucleotide sequence: TGTGCCAGTACCCCTACAGGGTTTAGCACAGATACGCAGTATTTT.

V and J are TRBV5-1 and TRBJ2-5; 8 positions agree with TRBD2. After removal of 3 bases from V and 5 bases from J, the junction contained 6 bases not matched to a gene. This CDR3 has 14 amino acids. Looked up from germline, CDR1 is SGHRS and CDR2 is YFSETQ. The CDR3 DNA follows: TGCGCCAGCAGCTCAAGCGGGGGCCGGGAGACCCAGTACTTC. The encoded protein is CASSSSGGRETQYF.

The rearrangement links TRBV19 to TRBJ2-1, with 7 bases fitting TRBD2. The length of the CDR3 is 19 residues. V lost 8 bases to trimming and J lost 0 bases; unmatched junction nucleotides: 19. CDR1 and CDR2 from the germline V gene are LNHDA and SQIVND (reference sequence). The CDR3 spells CASSPRASRGESSYNEQFF. The CDR3, as DNA: TGTGCCAGTTCACCGAGGGCTTCACGGGGGGAGAGCTCCTACAATGAGCAGTTCTTC. The full variable domain, with the rest looked up from reference TRBV19 and TRBJ2-1, is DGGITQSPKYLFRKEGQNVTLSCEQNLNHDAMYWYRQDPGQGLRLIYYSQIVNDFQKGDIAEGYSVSREKKESFPLTVTSAQKNPTAFYLCASSPRASRGESSYNEQFFGPGTRLTVL.

V and J are TRBV2 and TRBJ2-1; TRBD1 matches at 9 bases. Germline loops: CDR1 SNHLY, CDR2 FYNNEI. The CDR3 runs to 14 residues. J gave up 8 bases and V 8 bases, and 10 bases lay outside the gene matches. The CDR3 DNA reads as TGTGCCAGCGCCGTGGGACAGGGTTTAGATGAGCAGTTCTTC. Its translation: CASAVGQGLDEQFF.

V is TRBV4-1 and J is TRBJ1-2; TRBD1 matches at 8 bases. Germline values: CDR1 MGHRA, CDR2 YSYEKL. Trimming removed 8 bases from V and 6 bases from J; junction bases left unmatched: 8. This CDR3 comprises 13 residues. The CDR3 reads CASRLTGGNGYTF. CDR3 DNA: TGCGCCAGCCGACTTACAGGGGGAAATGGCTACACCTTC.

This clone was recorded a few times. The chain has TRBV5-8 and TRBJ1-1; a weak D match, TRBD1 (5 bases). V was trimmed by 4 bases and J by 12 bases, leaving 13 bases between them. CDR3 size: 11 residues. The germline gives CDR1 SGHTS, CDR2 YDEGEE. CDR3 nucleotides: TGTGCCAGCAGCCACAGGTCGTCGTCTTTCTTT. Translating it yields CASSHRSSSFF.

This chain uses TRBV7-2 with TRBJ2-7; D is unresolved. The germline gives CDR1 SGHTA, CDR2 FQGNSA. The CDR3 runs to 13 residues. V was cut by 5 bases and J by 3 bases, with 11 bases left in between. CDR3 protein: CASSPAPVYEQYF. The CDR3 nucleotides read TGTGCCAGCAGCCCCGCGCCGGTCTACGAGCAGTACTTC.

This rearrangement joins TRBV7-2 to TRBJ1-1; unclear D gene. CDR3 length: 12 amino acids. Trimming took 0 bases from V and 7 from J, leaving 6 bases between them. The germline gives CDR1 SGHTA, CDR2 FQGNSA. In DNA form, the CDR3 reads TGTGCCAGCAGCTTAGCCAGTCTTGAAGCTTTCTTT. Protein sequence: CASSLASLEAFF.

The chain is built from TRBV5-1 and TRBJ1-1, with a tentative D call TRBD1 (6 bases). The V and J ends lost 6 bases and 1 base respectively, with 16 bases between them. The CDR3 spans 15 residues. The germline gives CDR1 SGHRS, CDR2 YFSETQ. The CDR3, as DNA: TGCGCCAGCACCGAACAGGGCAAGGGGAACACTGAAGCTTTCTTT. Translating gives CASTEQGKGNTEAFF.

This clone was found a few times. The chain links TRBV7-3 to TRBJ2-4; D possibly corresponds to TRBD1 (6 bases). CDR1 SGHTA and CDR2 FQGTGA come from the germline V gene. The V gene lost 0 bases and the J gene lost 3 bases, with 15 bases spanning the gap. The CDR3 totals 17 residues. Here the CDR3 DNA reads TGTGCCAGCAGCTTAACTGGGGGCTGGTCTAGCAAAAACATTCAGTACTTC. Amino acids: CASSLTGGWSSKNIQYF.

V gene TRBV19 combines with J gene TRBJ1-5, with 7 bases lining up with TRBD1. Germline CDR1 is LNHDA and CDR2 is SQIVND (reference sequence). The CDR3 extends over 14 amino acids. V was pared by 2 bases and J by 4 bases, with 2 bases of the junction left unmatched. CDR3 residues: CASSISTGNQPQHF. CDR3 coding DNA: TGTGCCAGTAGTATATCGACAGGGAATCAGCCCCAGCATTTT. Together with reference TRBV19 and TRBJ1-5, the CDR3 gives the full variable domain: DGGITQSPKYLFRKEGQNVTLSCEQNLNHDAMYWYRQDPGQGLRLIYYSQIVNDFQKGDIAEGYSVSREKKESFPLTVTSAQKNPTAFYLCASSISTGNQPQHFGDGTRLSIL.

In DNA form, the CDR3 reads TGTGCCAGCAGTTACTCTAGCGCCTCCTATGGCTACACCTTC. Its protein product is CASSYSSASYGYTF. The rearrangement uses TRBV6-6 and TRBJ1-2; no firm D call. Trimming took off 0 bases at V and 4 bases at J, with 9 bases between the two ends. This CDR3 has 14 residues. Germline-derived CDR1 and CDR2 are MNHNY and SVGAGI (reference sequence).

The rearrangement links TRBV19 to TRBJ1-1; TRBD1 agrees at 12 bases. After removal of 5 bases from V and 0 bases from J, the junction contained 19 bases not matched to a gene. Germline lookup yields CDR1 LNHDA and CDR2 SQIVND (reference sequence). The CDR3 spans 21 residues. CDR3 sequence: CASSLPGQGAGGWILNTEAFF. As DNA, the CDR3 is TGTGCCAGTAGTCTGCCGGGACAGGGGGCTGGTGGATGGATTTTGAACACTGAAGCTTTCTTT.